The subject of this entry is one TCR beta chain. These data are taken from a study of blood T cells in healthy people across ages. A second PCR, run for roughly 6 to 11 cycles, used a sample-barcoded 5' primer plus a J-beta primer mix. Each cDNA molecule, via a template-switch adaptor with 12 random nucleotides, was tagged. TCRdb fed the 5' RACE reads into MiXCR, producing one record per CDR3 protein. Among about 1,500,000 distinct CDR3 sequences listed, 40% to 50% were seen once. Per germline, CDR1 SEHNR and CDR2 FQNEAQ (reference sequence). J lost 2 bases, V lost 4 bases, and 10 bases had no gene match. The CDR3 is 17 amino acids.

Source material: blood. The sequence came from a woman between 18 and 30 years old in good health. This chain links TRBV7-9 with TRBJ2-7; 11 positions agree with TRBD2. The CDR3 region is CASSSSDLAGGTYEQYF. CDR3 DNA sequence: TGTGCCAGCAGCTCCAGTGACCTAGCGGGGGGAACCTACGAGCAGTACTTC.